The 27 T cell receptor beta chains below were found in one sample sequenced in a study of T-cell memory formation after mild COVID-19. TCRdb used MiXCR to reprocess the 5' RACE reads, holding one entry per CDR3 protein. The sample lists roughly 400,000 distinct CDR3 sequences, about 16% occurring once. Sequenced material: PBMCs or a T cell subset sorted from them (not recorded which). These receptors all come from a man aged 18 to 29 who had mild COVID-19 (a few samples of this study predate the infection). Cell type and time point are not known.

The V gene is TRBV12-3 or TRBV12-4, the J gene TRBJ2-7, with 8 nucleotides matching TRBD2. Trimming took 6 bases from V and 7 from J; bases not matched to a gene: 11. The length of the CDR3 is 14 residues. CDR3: CASSRSGGLGEQYF. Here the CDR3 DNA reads TGTGCCAGCAGCCGGAGCGGGGGCCTCGGGGAGCAGTACTTC.

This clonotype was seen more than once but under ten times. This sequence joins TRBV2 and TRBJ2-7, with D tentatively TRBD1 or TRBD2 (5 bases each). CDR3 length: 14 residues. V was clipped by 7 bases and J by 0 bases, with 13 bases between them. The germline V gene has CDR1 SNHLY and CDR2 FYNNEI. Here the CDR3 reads CASKSGANSYEQYF. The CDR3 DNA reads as TGTGCCAGCAAATCCGGGGCTAACTCCTACGAGCAGTACTTC.

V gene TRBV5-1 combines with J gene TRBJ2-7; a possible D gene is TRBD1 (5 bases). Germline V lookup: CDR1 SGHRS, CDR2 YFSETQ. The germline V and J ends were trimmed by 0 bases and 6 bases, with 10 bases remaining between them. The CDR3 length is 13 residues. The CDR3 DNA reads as TGCGCCAGCAGCTTGGAGGGGCCCTCCGAGCAGTACGTC. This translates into CASSLEGPSEQYV.

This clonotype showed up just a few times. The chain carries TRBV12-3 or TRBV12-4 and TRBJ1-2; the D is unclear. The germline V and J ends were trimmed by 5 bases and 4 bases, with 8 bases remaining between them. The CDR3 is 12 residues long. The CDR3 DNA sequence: TGTGCCAGCAGTACTACGGTCTATGGCTACACCTTC. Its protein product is CASSTTVYGYTF.

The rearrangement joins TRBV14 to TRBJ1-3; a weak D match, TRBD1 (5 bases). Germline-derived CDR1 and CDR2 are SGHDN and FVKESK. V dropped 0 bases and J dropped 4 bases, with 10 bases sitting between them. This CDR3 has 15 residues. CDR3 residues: CASSQEGDPGNTIYF. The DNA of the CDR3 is TGTGCCAGCAGCCAAGAGGGGGATCCGGGAAACACCATATATTTT. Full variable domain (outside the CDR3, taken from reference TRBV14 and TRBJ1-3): EAGVTQFPSHSVIEKGQTVTLRCDPISGHDNLYWYRRVMGKEIKFLLHFVKESKQDESGMPNNRFLAERTGGTYSTLKVQPAELEDSGVYFCASSQEGDPGNTIYFGEGSWLTVV.

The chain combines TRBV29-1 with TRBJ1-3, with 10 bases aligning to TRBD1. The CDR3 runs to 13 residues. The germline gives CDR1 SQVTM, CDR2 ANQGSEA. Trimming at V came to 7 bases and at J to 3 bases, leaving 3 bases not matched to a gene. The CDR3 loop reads CSGGQGSGNTIYF. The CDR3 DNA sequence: TGCAGCGGGGGACAGGGGAGTGGAAACACCATATATTTT. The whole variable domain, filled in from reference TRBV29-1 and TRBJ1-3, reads SAVISQKPSRDICQRGTSLTIQCQVDSQVTMMFWYRQQPGQSLTLIATANQGSEATYESGFVIDKFPISRPNLTFSTLTVSNMSPEDSSIYLCSGGQGSGNTIYFGEGSWLTVV.

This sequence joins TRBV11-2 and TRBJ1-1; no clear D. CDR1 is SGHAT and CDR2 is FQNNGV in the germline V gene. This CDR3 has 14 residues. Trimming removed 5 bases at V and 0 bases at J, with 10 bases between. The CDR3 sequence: CASSPWELNTEAFF. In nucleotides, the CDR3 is TGTGCCAGCAGCCCATGGGAGTTGAACACTGAAGCTTTCTTT.

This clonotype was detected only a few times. In DNA, the CDR3 is TGTGCCAGCAGCTCGGGGTCCCCCTACGAGCAGTACTTC. It codes for CASSSGSPYEQYF. This chain uses TRBV9 with TRBJ2-7; TRBD2 is a possible D gene (5 bases). This CDR3 region has 13 residues. V shed 4 bases and J shed 2 bases, with 10 bases lying between them. Germline CDR1 SGDLS, CDR2 YYNGEE.

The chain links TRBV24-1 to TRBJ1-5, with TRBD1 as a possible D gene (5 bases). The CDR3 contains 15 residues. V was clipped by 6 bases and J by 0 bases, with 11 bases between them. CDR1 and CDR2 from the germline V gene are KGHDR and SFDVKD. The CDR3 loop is CATSLGGYSNQPQHF. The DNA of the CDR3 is TGTGCCACCAGTCTGGGGGGGTATAGCAATCAGCCCCAGCATTTT.

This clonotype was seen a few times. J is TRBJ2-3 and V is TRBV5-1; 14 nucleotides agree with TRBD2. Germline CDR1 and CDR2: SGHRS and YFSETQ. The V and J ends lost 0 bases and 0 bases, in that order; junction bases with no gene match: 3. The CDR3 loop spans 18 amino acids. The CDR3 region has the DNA TGCGCCAGCAGCTTGGGGACTAGCGGGGGGACTAGCACAGATACGCAGTATTTT. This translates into CASSLGTSGGTSTDTQYF. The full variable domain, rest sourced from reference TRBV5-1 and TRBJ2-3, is KAGVTQTPRYLIKTRGQQVTLSCSPISGHRSVSWYQQTPGQGLQFLFEYFSETQRNKGNFPGRFSGRQFSNSRSEMNVSTLELGDSALYLCASSLGTSGGTSTDTQYFGPGTRLTVL.

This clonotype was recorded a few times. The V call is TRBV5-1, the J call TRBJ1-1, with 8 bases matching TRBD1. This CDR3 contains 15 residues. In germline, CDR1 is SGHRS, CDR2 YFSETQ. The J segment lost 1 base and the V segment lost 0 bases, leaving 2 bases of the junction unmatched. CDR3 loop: CASSLETGANTEAFF. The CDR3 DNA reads TGCGCCAGCAGCTTGGAGACAGGGGCGAACACTGAAGCTTTCTTT.

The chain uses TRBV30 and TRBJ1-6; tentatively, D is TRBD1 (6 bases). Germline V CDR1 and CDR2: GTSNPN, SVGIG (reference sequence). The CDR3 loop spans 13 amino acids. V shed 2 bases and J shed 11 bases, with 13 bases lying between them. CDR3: CAWSSRGGPPLHF. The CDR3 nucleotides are TGTGCCTGGAGTTCCAGAGGGGGTCCACCCCTCCACTTT.

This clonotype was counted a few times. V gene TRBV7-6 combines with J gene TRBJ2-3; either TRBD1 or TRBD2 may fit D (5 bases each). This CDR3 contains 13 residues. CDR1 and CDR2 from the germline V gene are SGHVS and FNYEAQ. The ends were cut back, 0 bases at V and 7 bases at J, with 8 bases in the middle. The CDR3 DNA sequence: TGTGCCAGCAGCTTAGCCGGGGCCTATACGCAGTATTTT. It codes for CASSLAGAYTQYF.

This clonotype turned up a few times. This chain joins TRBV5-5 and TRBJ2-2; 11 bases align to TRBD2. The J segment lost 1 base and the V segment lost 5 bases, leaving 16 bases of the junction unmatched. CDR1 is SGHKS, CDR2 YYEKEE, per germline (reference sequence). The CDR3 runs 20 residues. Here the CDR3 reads CASSFYTHLAGGRNTGELFF. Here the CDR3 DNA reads TGTGCCAGCAGTTTCTACACACACCTAGCGGGGGGTCGGAACACCGGGGAGCTGTTTTTT.

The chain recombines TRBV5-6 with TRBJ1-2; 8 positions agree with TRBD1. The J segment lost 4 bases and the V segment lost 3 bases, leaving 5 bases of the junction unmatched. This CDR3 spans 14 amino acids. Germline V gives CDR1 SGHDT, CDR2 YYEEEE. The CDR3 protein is CASSSRQGLYGYTF. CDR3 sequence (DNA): TGTGCCAGCAGCTCGCGACAGGGGCTCTATGGCTACACCTTC.

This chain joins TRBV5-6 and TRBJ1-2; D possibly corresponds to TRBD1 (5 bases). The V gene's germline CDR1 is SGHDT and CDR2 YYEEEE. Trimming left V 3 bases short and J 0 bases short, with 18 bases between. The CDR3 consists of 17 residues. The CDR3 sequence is CASSSGRAGVANYGYTF. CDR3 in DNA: TGTGCCAGCAGCTCGGGGCGGGCCGGAGTAGCTAACTATGGCTACACCTTC.

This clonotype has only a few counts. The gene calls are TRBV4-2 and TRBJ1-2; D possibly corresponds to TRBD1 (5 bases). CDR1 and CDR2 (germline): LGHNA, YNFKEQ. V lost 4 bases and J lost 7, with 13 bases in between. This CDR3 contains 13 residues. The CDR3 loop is CASSRGRVVGYTF. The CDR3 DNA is TGTGCCAGCAGCCGCGGCAGGGTCGTTGGCTACACCTTC.

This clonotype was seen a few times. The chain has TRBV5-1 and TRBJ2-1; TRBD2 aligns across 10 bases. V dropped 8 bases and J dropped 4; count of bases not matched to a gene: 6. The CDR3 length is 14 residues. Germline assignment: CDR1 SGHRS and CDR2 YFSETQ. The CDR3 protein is CASGAGGRYNEQFF. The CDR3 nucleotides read TGCGCCAGTGGAGCGGGGGGGCGATACAATGAGCAGTTCTTC.

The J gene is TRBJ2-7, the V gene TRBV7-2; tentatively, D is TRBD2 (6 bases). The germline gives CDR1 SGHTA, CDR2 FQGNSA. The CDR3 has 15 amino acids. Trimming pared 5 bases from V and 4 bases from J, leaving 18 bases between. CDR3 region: CASSRPGGAWYEQYF. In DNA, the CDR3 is TGTGCCAGCAGCCGCCCCGGCGGGGCCTGGTACGAGCAGTACTTC.

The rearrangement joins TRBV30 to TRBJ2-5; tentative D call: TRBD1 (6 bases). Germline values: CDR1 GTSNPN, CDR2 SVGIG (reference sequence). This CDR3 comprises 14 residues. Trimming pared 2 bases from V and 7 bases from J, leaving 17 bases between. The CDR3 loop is CAWSMSGARGTQYF. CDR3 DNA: TGTGCCTGGAGTATGTCAGGGGCGAGGGGGACCCAGTACTTC.

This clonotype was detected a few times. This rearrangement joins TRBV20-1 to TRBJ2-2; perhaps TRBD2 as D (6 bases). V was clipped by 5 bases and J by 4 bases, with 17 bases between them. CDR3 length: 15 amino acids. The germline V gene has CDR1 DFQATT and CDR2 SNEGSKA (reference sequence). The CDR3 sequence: CSAPSERVGTGELFF. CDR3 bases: TGCAGTGCTCCCTCGGAGCGGGTGGGCACCGGGGAGCTGTTTTTT.

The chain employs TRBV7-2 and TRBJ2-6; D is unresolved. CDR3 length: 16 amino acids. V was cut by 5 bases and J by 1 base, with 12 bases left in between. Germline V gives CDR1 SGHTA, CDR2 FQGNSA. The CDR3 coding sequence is TGTGCCAGCAGCCCCTTTATGGGGTCTGGGGCCAACGTCCTGACTTTC. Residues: CASSPFMGSGANVLTF.

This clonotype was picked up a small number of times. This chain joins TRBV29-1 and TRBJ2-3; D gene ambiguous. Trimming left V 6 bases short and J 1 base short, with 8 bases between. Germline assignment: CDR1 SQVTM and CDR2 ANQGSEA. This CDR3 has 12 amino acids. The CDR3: CSVRPGTDTQYF. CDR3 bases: TGCAGCGTCCGGCCTGGCACAGATACGCAGTATTTT.

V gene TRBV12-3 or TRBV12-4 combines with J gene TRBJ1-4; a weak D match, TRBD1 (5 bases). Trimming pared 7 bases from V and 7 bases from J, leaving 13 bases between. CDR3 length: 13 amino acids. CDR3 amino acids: CASTGGTSEKLFF. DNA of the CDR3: TGTGCCAGCACGGGGGGTACGAGTGAAAAACTGTTTTTT.

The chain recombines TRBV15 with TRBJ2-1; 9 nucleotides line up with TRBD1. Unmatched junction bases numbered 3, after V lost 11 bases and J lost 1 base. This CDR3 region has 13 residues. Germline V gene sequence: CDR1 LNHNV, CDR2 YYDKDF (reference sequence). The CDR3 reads CAVTGGSYNEQFF. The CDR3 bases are TGTGCCGTGACAGGGGGTTCCTACAATGAGCAGTTCTTC.

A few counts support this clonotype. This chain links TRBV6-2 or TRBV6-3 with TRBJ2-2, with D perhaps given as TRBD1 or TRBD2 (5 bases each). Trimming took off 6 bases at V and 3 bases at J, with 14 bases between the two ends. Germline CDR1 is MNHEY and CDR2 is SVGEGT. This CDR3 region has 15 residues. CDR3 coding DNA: TGTGCCAGCAGAAAACCGGGACCCGACACCGGGGAGCTGTTTTTT. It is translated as CASRKPGPDTGELFF.

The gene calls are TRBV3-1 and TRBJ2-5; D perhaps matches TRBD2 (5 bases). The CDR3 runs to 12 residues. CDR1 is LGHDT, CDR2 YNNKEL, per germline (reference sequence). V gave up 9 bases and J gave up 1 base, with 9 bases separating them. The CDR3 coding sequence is TGTGCCAGTGGACTGGTCCAAGAGACCCAGTACTTC. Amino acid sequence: CASGLVQETQYF.